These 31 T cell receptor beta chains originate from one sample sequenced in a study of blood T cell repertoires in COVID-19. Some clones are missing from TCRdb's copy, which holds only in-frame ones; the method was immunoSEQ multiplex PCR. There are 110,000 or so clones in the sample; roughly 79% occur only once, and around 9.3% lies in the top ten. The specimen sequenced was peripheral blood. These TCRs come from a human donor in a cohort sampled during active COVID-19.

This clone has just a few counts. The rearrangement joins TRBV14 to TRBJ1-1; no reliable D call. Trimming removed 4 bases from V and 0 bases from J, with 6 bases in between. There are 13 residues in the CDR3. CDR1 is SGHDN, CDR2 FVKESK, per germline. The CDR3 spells CASSRGLNTEAFF. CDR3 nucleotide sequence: TGTGCCAGCAGCCGAGGCCTGAACACTGAAGCTTTCTTT.

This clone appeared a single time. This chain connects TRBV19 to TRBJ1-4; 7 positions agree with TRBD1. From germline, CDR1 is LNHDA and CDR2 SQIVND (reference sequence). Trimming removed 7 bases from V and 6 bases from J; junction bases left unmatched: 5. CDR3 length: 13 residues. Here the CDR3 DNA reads TGTGCCAGTAACAACAGGGGAGATGAAAAACTGTTTTTT. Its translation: CASNNRGDEKLFF. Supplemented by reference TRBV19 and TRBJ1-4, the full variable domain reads DGGITQSPKYLFRKEGQNVTLSCEQNLNHDAMYWYRQDPGQGLRLIYYSQIVNDFQKGDIAEGYSVSREKKESFPLTVTSAQKNPTAFYLCASNNRGDEKLFFGSGTQLSVL.

Written as DNA, the CDR3 is TGTGCCAGCAGCCAAGTTCCAAAAGAGACCCAGTACTTC. Translation: CASSQVPKETQYF. V and J are TRBV3-1 (or the pseudogene TRBV3-2) and TRBJ2-5; no firm D call. V was shortened by 1 base and J by 3 bases, with 6 bases between the two germline ends. The CDR3 runs 13 residues. CDR1 and CDR2 (germline): LGHDT, YNNKEL (reference sequence).

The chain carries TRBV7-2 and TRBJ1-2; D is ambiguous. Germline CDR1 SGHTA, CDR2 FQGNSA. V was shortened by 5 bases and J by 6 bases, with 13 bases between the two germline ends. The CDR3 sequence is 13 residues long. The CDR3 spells CASSPFVLDGYTF. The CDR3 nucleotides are TGTGCCAGCAGCCCTTTTGTACTGGATGGCTACACCTTC.

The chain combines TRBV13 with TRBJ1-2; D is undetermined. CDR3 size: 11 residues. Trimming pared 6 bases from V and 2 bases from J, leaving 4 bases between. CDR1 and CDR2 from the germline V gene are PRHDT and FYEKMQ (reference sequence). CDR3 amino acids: CASSENYGYTF. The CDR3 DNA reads TGTGCCAGCAGTGAGAACTATGGCTACACCTTC. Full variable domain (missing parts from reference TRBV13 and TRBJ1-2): AAGVIQSPRHLIKEKRETATLKCYPIPRHDTVYWYQQGPGQDPQFLISFYEKMQSDKGSIPDRFSAQQFSDYHSELNMSSLELGDSALYFCASSENYGYTFGSGTRLTVV.

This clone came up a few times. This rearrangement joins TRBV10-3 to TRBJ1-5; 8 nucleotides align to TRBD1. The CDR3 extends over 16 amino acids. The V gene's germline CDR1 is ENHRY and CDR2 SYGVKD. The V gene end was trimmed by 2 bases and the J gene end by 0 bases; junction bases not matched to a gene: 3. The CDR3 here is CAISEGGQVSNQPQHF. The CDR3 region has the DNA TGTGCCATCAGTGAGGGGGGACAGGTTAGCAATCAGCCCCAGCATTTT.

CDR3 nucleotide sequence: TGTGCCAGCAGTTCTAACAGGATGAACACTGAAGCTTTCTTT. Protein product: CASSSNRMNTEAFF. This chain joins TRBV6-5 and TRBJ1-1; tentatively, D is TRBD1 (5 bases). The CDR3 is 14 residues long. From germline, CDR1 is MNHEY and CDR2 SVGAGI. Trimming removed 4 bases at V and 0 bases at J, with 9 bases between.

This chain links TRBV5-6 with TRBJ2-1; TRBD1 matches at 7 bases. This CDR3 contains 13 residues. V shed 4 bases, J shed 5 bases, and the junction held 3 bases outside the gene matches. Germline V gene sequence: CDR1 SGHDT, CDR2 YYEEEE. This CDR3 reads CASSVGTDNEQFF. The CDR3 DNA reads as TGTGCCAGCAGCGTGGGGACAGACAATGAGCAGTTCTTC. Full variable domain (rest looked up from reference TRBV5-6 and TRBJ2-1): DAGVTQSPTHLIKTRGQQVTLRCSPKSGHDTVSWYQQALGQGPQFIFQYYEEEERQRGNFPDRFSGHQFPNYSSELNVNALLLGDSALYLCASSVGTDNEQFFGPGTRLTVL.

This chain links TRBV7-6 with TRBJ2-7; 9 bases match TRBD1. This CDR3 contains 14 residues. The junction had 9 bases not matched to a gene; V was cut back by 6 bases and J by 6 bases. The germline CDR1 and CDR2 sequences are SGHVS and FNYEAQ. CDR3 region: CASSPTTGGLEQYF. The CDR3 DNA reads TGTGCCAGCAGTCCAACCACAGGGGGCCTCGAGCAGTACTTC.

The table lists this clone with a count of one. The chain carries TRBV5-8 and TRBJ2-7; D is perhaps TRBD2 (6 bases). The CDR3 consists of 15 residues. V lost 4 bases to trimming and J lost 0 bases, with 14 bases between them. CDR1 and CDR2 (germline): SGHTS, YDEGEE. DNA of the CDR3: TGTGCCAGCAGCGTGGGACTCCCGTTCTCCTACGAGCAGTACTTC. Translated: CASSVGLPFSYEQYF.

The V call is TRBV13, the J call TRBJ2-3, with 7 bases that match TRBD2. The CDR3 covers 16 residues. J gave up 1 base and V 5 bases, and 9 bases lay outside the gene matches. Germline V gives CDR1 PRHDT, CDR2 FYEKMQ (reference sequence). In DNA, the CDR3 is TGTGCCAGCAGCCCCTTGCGGGGGTCTGGCACAGATACGCAGTATTTT. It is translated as CASSPLRGSGTDTQYF. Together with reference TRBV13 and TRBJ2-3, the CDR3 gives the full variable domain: AAGVIQSPRHLIKEKRETATLKCYPIPRHDTVYWYQQGPGQDPQFLISFYEKMQSDKGSIPDRFSAQQFSDYHSELNMSSLELGDSALYFCASSPLRGSGTDTQYFGPGTRLTVL.

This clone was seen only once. Here the CDR3 DNA reads TGTGCCAGCAGCTCCGGACAGGGATGGGGCTACACCTTC. Translation: CASSSGQGWGYTF. The V call is TRBV7-9, the J call TRBJ1-2, with 8 bases fitting TRBD1. This CDR3 region has 13 residues. Germline values: CDR1 SEHNR, CDR2 FQNEAQ (reference sequence). V lost 4 bases to trimming and J lost 8 bases; unmatched junction nucleotides: 6.

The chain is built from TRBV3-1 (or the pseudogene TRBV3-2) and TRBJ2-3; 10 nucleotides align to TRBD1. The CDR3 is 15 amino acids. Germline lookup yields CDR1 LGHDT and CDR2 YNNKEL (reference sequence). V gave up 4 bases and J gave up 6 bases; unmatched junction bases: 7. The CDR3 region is CASSRDRGTSDTQYF. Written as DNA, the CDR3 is TGTGCCAGCAGCCGGGACAGGGGCACTTCGGATACGCAGTATTTT.

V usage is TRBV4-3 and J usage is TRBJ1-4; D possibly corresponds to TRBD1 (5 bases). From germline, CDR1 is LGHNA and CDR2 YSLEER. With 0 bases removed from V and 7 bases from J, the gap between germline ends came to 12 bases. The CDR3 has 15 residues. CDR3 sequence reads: CASSQDEGRGEKLFF. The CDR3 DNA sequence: TGCGCCAGCAGCCAAGATGAGGGGCGGGGTGAAAAACTGTTTTTT.

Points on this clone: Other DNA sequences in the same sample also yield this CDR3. CDR3 amino acids: CASSRTYEQYF. In nucleotides, the CDR3 is TGTGCCAGCAGCCGTACATACGAGCAGTACTTC. The chain couples TRBV28 to TRBJ2-7; D is undetermined. The CDR3 is 11 residues long. Deletions cut 6 bases from V and 4 bases from J, with 7 bases between. The germline CDR1 and CDR2 sequences are MDHEN and SYDVKM.

As DNA, the CDR3 is TGTGCCAGCAGCTTAGGCGGGACGGAATCTAACTATGGCTACACCTTC. This gives the protein CASSLGGTESNYGYTF. The chain uses TRBV7-2 and TRBJ1-2; the D gene is possibly TRBD1 (5 bases). V was clipped by 1 base and J by 0 bases, with 12 bases between them. The germline V gene has CDR1 SGHTA and CDR2 FQGNSA. The CDR3 runs 16 residues.

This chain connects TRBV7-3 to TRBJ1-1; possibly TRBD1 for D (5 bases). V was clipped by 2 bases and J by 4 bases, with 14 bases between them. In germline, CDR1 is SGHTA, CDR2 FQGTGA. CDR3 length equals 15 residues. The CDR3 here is CASSLVGQGATEAFF. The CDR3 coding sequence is TGTGCCAGCAGCTTAGTAGGTCAGGGCGCCACTGAAGCTTTCTTT.

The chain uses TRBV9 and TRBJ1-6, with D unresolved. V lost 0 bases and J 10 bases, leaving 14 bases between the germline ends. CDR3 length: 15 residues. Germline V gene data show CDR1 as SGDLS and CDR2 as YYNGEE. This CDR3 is CASSVDGYWASPLHF. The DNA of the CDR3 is TGTGCCAGCAGCGTAGATGGCTACTGGGCCTCACCCCTCCACTTT.

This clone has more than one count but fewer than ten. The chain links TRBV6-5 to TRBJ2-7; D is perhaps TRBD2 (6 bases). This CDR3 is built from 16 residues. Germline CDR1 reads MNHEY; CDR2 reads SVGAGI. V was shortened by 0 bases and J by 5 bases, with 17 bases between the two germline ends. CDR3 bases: TGTGCCAGCAGTTACTCGGTGCAGGGAGGCGTGGACGAGCAGTACTTC. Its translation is CASSYSVQGGVDEQYF.

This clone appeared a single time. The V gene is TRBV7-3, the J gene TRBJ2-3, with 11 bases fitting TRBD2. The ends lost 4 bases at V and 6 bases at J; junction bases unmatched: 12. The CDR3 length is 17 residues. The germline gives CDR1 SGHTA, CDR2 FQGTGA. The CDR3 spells CASSSRVAGGPRDTQYF. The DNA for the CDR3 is TGTGCCAGCAGCTCCCGGGTAGCGGGAGGGCCTCGGGATACGCAGTATTTT.

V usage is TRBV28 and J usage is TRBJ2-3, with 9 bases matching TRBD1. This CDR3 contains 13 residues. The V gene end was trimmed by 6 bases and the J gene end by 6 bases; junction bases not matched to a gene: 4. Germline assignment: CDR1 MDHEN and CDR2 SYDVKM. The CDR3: CASRRTGADTQYF. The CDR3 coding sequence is TGTGCCAGCAGAAGGACAGGGGCTGATACGCAGTATTTT.

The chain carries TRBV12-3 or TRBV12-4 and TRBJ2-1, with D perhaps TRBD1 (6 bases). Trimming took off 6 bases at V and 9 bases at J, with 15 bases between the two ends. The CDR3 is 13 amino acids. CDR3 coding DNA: TGTGCCAGCAGAACAGGGTCAGTTGGTGAGCAGTTCTTC. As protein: CASRTGSVGEQFF.

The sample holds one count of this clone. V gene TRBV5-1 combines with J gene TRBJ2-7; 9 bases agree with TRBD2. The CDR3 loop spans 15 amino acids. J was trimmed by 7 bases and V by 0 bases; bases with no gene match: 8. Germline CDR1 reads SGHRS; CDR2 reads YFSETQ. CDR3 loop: CASSLGAGGLGEQYF. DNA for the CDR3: TGCGCCAGCAGCTTGGGCGCGGGAGGGTTGGGGGAGCAGTACTTC.

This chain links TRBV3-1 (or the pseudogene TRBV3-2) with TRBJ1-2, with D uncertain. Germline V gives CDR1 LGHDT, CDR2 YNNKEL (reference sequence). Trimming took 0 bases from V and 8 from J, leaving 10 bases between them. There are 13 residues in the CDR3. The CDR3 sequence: CASSQDNREGYTF. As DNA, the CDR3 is TGTGCCAGCAGCCAAGATAATCGGGAAGGCTACACCTTC.

CDR3 nucleotide sequence: TGTGCCAGCTCATCCCGCGGAGTTTCGGATGAGCAGTTCTTC. Its protein product is CASSSRGVSDEQFF. The rearrangement joins TRBV18 to TRBJ2-1; D gene unclear. The V end lost 5 bases, the J end lost 8 bases, and 16 bases lay between the germline ends. This CDR3 contains 14 residues. Germline V gene sequence: CDR1 KGHSH, CDR2 LQKENI.

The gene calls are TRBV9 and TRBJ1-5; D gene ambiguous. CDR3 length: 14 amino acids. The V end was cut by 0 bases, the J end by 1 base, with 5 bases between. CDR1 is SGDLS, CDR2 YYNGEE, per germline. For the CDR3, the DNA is TGTGCCAGCAGCGTAGGAGGGAGCAATCAGCCCCAGCATTTT. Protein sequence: CASSVGGSNQPQHF.

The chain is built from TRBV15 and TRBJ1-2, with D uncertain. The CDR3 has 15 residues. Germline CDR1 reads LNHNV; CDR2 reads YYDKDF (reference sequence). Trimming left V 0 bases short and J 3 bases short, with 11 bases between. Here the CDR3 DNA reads TGTGCCACCAGCAGAGAATCCGGGAATTACTATGGCTACACCTTC. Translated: CATSRESGNYYGYTF.

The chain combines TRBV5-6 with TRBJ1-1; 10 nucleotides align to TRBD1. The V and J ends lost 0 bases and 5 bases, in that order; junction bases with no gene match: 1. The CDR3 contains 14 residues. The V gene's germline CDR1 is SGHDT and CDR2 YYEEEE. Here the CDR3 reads CASSLGTGGTEAFF. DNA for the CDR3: TGTGCCAGCAGCTTGGGGACAGGGGGTACTGAAGCTTTCTTT.

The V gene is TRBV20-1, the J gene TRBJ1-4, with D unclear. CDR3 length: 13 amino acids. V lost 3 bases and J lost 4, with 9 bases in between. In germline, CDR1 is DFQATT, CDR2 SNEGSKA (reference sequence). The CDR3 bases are TGCAGTGCTAGTACGTCAGTTAATGAAAAACTGTTTTTT. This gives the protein CSASTSVNEKLFF.

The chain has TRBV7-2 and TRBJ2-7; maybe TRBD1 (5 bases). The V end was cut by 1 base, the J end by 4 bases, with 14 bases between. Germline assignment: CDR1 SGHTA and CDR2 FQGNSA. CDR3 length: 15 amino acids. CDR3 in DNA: TGTGCCAGCAGCTTAGAGGCAGGGATAAGTTACGAGCAGTACTTC. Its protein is CASSLEAGISYEQYF.

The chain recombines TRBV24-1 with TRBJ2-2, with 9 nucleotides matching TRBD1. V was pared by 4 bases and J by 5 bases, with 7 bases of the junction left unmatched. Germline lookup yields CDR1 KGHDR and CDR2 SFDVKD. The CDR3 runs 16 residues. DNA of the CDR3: TGTGCCACCAGTGACACCGGGACAGGGAAAACCGGGGAGCTGTTTTTT. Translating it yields CATSDTGTGKTGELFF.